This T cell receptor beta chain comes out of a study of T cells in localized non-small cell lung cancer. General study points: Tumor showed lower T cell clonality than uninvolved adjacent lung, where it was highest. Researchers found a median around 50 of the top 100 tumor clones in adjacent lung. Higher blood T cell density tracked longer overall survival.

Concerning this clone itself: Its specificity is unknown.

CDR1 is SGHDN and CDR2 is FVKESK in the germline V gene. The CDR3 is 13 residues long. V lost 2 bases, J lost 4 bases, and 2 bases stayed unmatched. Sequencing used immunoSEQ multiplex PCR; TCRdb keeps in-frame clones, though not all of them. This table holds around 130,000 clones, 80% to 90% found once. This clonotype originated in a female donor at least 60 years old with stage I lung adenocarcinoma. This chain uses TRBV14 with TRBJ2-7; 7 nucleotides match TRBD1. Sequenced material: peripheral blood, taken before any cancer treatment. The CDR3 DNA sequence: TGTGCCAGCAGCCAAACAGGGGATTACGAGCAGTACTTC. The encoded protein is CASSQTGDYEQYF.